This is a list of T cell receptor beta chains from one sample in a study of T cell repertoires in cytomegalovirus infection. TCRdb independently ran MiXCR on the reads; one entry per CDR3 protein. The table has around 250,000 distinct CDR3 sequences, approximately 17% seen once; the top ten hold roughly 50%. The source material was CD8+ T cells from PBMCs. The receptors were gathered from a human donor in good health (CMV status not recorded). Some clones in this sample may be carry-over from other donors' samples. Both conserved end residues are part of each CDR3. Fields, in order: CDR3 protein, CDR3 DNA, J gene, D gene, V gene, clone size. D genes are given only for firm matches. Clone sizes are given selectively: once, few, many, or a class where the clone is expanded.

CDR3 protein: CASSPDMMLNIQYF
CDR3 DNA: TGTGCCAGCAGCCCGGACATGATGCTGAACATTCAGTACTTC
J gene: TRBJ2-4
D gene: .
V gene: TRBV7-9
clone size: many

CDR3 protein: CASSPRDTRNQPQHF
CDR3 DNA: TGTGCCAGCAGTCCCCGGGACACCCGGAATCAGCCCCAGCATTTT
J gene: TRBJ1-5
D gene: .
V gene: TRBV27
clone size: .

CDR3 protein: CASSEIPGLAGLGTGELFF
CDR3 DNA: TGTGCCAGCAGCGAAATTCCGGGACTAGCGGGACTAGGCACCGGGGAGCTGTTTTTT
J gene: TRBJ2-2
D gene: TRBD2
V gene: TRBV7-6
clone size: many

CDR3 protein: CASSRGLAGGDEQYF
CDR3 DNA: TGTGCCAGCAGCAGAGGGCTAGCGGGGGGCGACGAGCAGTACTTC
J gene: TRBJ2-7
D gene: TRBD2
V gene: TRBV11-2
clone size: few

CDR3 protein: CASSPGISQPQHF
CDR3 DNA: TGTGCCAGCAGTCCAGGGATTAGTCAGCCCCAGCATTTT
J gene: TRBJ1-5
D gene: .
V gene: TRBV12-3/TRBV12-4
clone size: many

CDR3 protein: CASSLATGTGKNIQYF
CDR3 DNA: TGTGCCAGCAGCTTAGCGACCGGGACAGGGAAAAACATTCAGTACTTC
J gene: TRBJ2-4
D gene: TRBD1
V gene: TRBV7-9
clone size: few

CDR3 protein: CSPTRGRGLMNYEQYF
CDR3 DNA: TGCAGTCCCACCCGGGGTAGAGGCTTGATGAATTACGAGCAGTACTTC
J gene: TRBJ2-7
D gene: .
V gene: TRBV20-1
clone size: .

CDR3 protein: CASSYLIMGQGDDEQYF
CDR3 DNA: TGTGCCAGCAGTTACTTAATAATGGGACAGGGAGACGACGAGCAGTACTTC
J gene: TRBJ2-7
D gene: TRBD1
V gene: TRBV6-2/TRBV6-3
clone size: few

CDR3 protein: CASSFTGAIYNEQFF
CDR3 DNA: TGTGCCAGCAGCTTCACAGGGGCAATCTACAATGAGCAGTTCTTC
J gene: TRBJ2-1
D gene: TRBD1
V gene: TRBV7-8
clone size: many

CDR3 protein: CASSVVDGGYTF
CDR3 DNA: TGTGCCAGCAGCGTAGTAGACGGTGGCTACACCTTC
J gene: TRBJ1-2
D gene: .
V gene: TRBV9
clone size: .

CDR3 protein: CASSHEGRLAGGLNTGELFF
CDR3 DNA: TGTGCCAGCAGCCACGAAGGCCGACTAGCGGGGGGCCTGAACACCGGGGAGCTGTTTTTT
J gene: TRBJ2-2
D gene: TRBD2
V gene: TRBV7-6
clone size: .

CDR3 protein: CASSMGVRLQPQHF
CDR3 DNA: TGTGCCAGTAGTATGGGGGTTCGGCTTCAGCCCCAGCATTTT
J gene: TRBJ1-5
D gene: .
V gene: TRBV19
clone size: few

CDR3 protein: CASSLSRITLTPSYEQYF
CDR3 DNA: TGTGCCAGCAGCTTATCACGAATTACTCTTACCCCCTCCTACGAGCAGTACTTC
J gene: TRBJ2-7
D gene: .
V gene: TRBV7-6
clone size: many

CDR3 protein: CASSSTTGIYSNQPQHF
CDR3 DNA: TGTGCCAGCAGCTCAACGACAGGGATATATAGCAATCAGCCCCAGCATTTT
J gene: TRBJ1-5
D gene: TRBD1
V gene: TRBV7-2
clone size: many

CDR3 protein: CASSHRSGAGTTFF
CDR3 DNA: TGTGCCAGCAGCCACCGCTCGGGGGCAGGGACAACTTTCTTT
J gene: TRBJ1-1
D gene: .
V gene: TRBV14
clone size: .

CDR3 protein: CASNPGAGELFF
CDR3 DNA: TGTGCCAGCAACCCAGGGGCCGGGGAGCTGTTTTTT
J gene: TRBJ2-2
D gene: .
V gene: TRBV7-2
clone size: many

CDR3 protein: CASSRGVLRGGTYGPQYF
CDR3 DNA: TGTGCCAGCAGCCGTGGGGTCCTCCGGGGTGGTACATATGGGCCGCAGTATTTT
J gene: TRBJ2-3
D gene: .
V gene: TRBV7-8
clone size: many

CDR3 protein: CASPGREGNTIYF
CDR3 DNA: TGTGCCAGCCCCGGACGGGAAGGAAACACCATATATTTT
J gene: TRBJ1-3
D gene: .
V gene: TRBV2
clone size: few

CDR3 protein: CASSQPTWGNGELFF
CDR3 DNA: TGCGCCAGCAGCCAGCCGACCTGGGGTAACGGGGAGCTGTTTTTT
J gene: TRBJ2-2
D gene: .
V gene: TRBV4-1
clone size: once

CDR3 protein: CASSEFGGIPTEAFF
CDR3 DNA: TGTGCCAGCAGTGAATTCGGAGGGATACCGACTGAAGCTTTCTTT
J gene: TRBJ1-1
D gene: .
V gene: TRBV25-1
clone size: .

CDR3 protein: CASSLPLYEQYF
CDR3 DNA: TGTGCCAGCAGCTTGCCACTCTACGAGCAGTACTTC
J gene: TRBJ2-7
D gene: .
V gene: TRBV5-5
clone size: many

CDR3 protein: CASSSRESEAFF
CDR3 DNA: TGTGCCAGCAGCTCCCGCGAGTCTGAAGCTTTCTTT
J gene: TRBJ1-1
D gene: .
V gene: TRBV11-2
clone size: .

CDR3 protein: CASSEGPSDTEAFF
CDR3 DNA: TGTGCCAGCAGTGAAGGTCCCAGTGACACTGAAGCTTTCTTT
J gene: TRBJ1-1
D gene: .
V gene: TRBV2
clone size: few

CDR3 protein: CAVGLSPGELFF
CDR3 DNA: TGTGCGGTGGGGCTGAGCCCCGGGGAGCTGTTTTTT
J gene: TRBJ2-2
D gene: .
V gene: TRBV7-6
clone size: many

CDR3 protein: CASTHGTSANEQYF
CDR3 DNA: TGTGCCAGCACCCACGGGACGTCGGCGAACGAGCAGTACTTC
J gene: TRBJ2-7
D gene: .
V gene: TRBV6-6
clone size: few

CDR3 protein: CASSPSGGITDTQYF
CDR3 DNA: TGTGCCAGCAGCCCTAGCGGGGGGATCACAGATACGCAGTATTTT
J gene: TRBJ2-3
D gene: TRBD2
V gene: TRBV4-2
clone size: .

CDR3 protein: CASSLSAGEGSEPFF
CDR3 DNA: TGTGCCAGCAGCTTATCCGCAGGGGAGGGCTCTGAACCTTTCTTT
J gene: TRBJ1-1
D gene: .
V gene: TRBV7-3
clone size: .

CDR3 protein: CASSTGQVTNTEAFF
CDR3 DNA: TGCGCCAGCAGCACTGGACAGGTGACGAACACTGAAGCTTTCTTT
J gene: TRBJ1-1
D gene: TRBD1
V gene: TRBV5-1
clone size: .

CDR3 protein: CASWDRVFDGYTF
CDR3 DNA: TGTGCCAGCTGGGACAGGGTTTTCGATGGCTACACCTTC
J gene: TRBJ1-2
D gene: TRBD1
V gene: TRBV2
clone size: few

CDR3 protein: CASSFTGASYEQYF
CDR3 DNA: TGTGCCAGCAGCTTCACGGGTGCCTCCTACGAGCAGTACTTC
J gene: TRBJ2-7
D gene: .
V gene: TRBV7-8
clone size: many

CDR3 protein: CASSSDRVSNQPQHF
CDR3 DNA: TGTGCCAGCAGCTCCGACAGGGTCAGCAATCAGCCCCAGCATTTT
J gene: TRBJ1-5
D gene: TRBD1
V gene: TRBV7-9
clone size: .

CDR3 protein: CASSSMGVGQPQHF
CDR3 DNA: TGTGCCAGCAGTTCAATGGGGGTGGGACAGCCCCAGCATTTT
J gene: TRBJ1-5
D gene: .
V gene: TRBV28
clone size: few

CDR3 protein: CASSLGQGYEQFF
CDR3 DNA: TGTGCCAGCAGCTTGGGACAGGGTTATGAGCAGTTCTTC
J gene: TRBJ2-1
D gene: TRBD1
V gene: TRBV5-5
clone size: few

CDR3 protein: CASSSGLANYPYNEQFF
CDR3 DNA: TGTGCCAGCAGTTCCGGACTAGCCAACTATCCCTACAATGAGCAGTTCTTC
J gene: TRBJ2-1
D gene: TRBD2
V gene: TRBV13
clone size: .

CDR3 protein: CASSSLSGTNTGELFF
CDR3 DNA: TGTGCCAGCAGCTCCCTATCGGGGACGAACACCGGGGAGCTGTTTTTT
J gene: TRBJ2-2
D gene: .
V gene: TRBV7-9
clone size: many

CDR3 protein: CASSSGLGASSYNEQFF
CDR3 DNA: TGTGCCAGCAGCTCGGGACTTGGCGCGAGCTCCTACAATGAGCAGTTCTTC
J gene: TRBJ2-1
D gene: .
V gene: TRBV7-9
clone size: many

CDR3 protein: CASSYAGGRVTYEQYF
CDR3 DNA: TGTGCCAGCAGCTATGCCGGTGGCAGGGTAACCTACGAGCAGTACTTC
J gene: TRBJ2-7
D gene: .
V gene: TRBV11-2
clone size: many

CDR3 protein: CASSLRGPNEKLFF
CDR3 DNA: TGTGCCAGCAGTTTGAGGGGGCCCAATGAAAAACTGTTTTTT
J gene: TRBJ1-4
D gene: TRBD1
V gene: TRBV28
clone size: many

CDR3 protein: CASSLASPRGTQYF
CDR3 DNA: TGTGCCAGCAGCTTAGCGTCTCCTAGAGGGACCCAGTACTTC
J gene: TRBJ2-5
D gene: .
V gene: TRBV7-6
clone size: many

CDR3 protein: CASSFLIGVNNYGYTF
CDR3 DNA: TGTGCCAGCAGCTTCTTAATTGGAGTAAACAACTATGGCTACACCTTC
J gene: TRBJ1-2
D gene: .
V gene: TRBV7-2
clone size: many

CDR3 protein: CASSPGGPYEQYF
CDR3 DNA: TGTGCCAGCAGCCCAGGGGGCCCCTACGAGCAGTACTTC
J gene: TRBJ2-7
D gene: TRBD1
V gene: TRBV7-9
clone size: many